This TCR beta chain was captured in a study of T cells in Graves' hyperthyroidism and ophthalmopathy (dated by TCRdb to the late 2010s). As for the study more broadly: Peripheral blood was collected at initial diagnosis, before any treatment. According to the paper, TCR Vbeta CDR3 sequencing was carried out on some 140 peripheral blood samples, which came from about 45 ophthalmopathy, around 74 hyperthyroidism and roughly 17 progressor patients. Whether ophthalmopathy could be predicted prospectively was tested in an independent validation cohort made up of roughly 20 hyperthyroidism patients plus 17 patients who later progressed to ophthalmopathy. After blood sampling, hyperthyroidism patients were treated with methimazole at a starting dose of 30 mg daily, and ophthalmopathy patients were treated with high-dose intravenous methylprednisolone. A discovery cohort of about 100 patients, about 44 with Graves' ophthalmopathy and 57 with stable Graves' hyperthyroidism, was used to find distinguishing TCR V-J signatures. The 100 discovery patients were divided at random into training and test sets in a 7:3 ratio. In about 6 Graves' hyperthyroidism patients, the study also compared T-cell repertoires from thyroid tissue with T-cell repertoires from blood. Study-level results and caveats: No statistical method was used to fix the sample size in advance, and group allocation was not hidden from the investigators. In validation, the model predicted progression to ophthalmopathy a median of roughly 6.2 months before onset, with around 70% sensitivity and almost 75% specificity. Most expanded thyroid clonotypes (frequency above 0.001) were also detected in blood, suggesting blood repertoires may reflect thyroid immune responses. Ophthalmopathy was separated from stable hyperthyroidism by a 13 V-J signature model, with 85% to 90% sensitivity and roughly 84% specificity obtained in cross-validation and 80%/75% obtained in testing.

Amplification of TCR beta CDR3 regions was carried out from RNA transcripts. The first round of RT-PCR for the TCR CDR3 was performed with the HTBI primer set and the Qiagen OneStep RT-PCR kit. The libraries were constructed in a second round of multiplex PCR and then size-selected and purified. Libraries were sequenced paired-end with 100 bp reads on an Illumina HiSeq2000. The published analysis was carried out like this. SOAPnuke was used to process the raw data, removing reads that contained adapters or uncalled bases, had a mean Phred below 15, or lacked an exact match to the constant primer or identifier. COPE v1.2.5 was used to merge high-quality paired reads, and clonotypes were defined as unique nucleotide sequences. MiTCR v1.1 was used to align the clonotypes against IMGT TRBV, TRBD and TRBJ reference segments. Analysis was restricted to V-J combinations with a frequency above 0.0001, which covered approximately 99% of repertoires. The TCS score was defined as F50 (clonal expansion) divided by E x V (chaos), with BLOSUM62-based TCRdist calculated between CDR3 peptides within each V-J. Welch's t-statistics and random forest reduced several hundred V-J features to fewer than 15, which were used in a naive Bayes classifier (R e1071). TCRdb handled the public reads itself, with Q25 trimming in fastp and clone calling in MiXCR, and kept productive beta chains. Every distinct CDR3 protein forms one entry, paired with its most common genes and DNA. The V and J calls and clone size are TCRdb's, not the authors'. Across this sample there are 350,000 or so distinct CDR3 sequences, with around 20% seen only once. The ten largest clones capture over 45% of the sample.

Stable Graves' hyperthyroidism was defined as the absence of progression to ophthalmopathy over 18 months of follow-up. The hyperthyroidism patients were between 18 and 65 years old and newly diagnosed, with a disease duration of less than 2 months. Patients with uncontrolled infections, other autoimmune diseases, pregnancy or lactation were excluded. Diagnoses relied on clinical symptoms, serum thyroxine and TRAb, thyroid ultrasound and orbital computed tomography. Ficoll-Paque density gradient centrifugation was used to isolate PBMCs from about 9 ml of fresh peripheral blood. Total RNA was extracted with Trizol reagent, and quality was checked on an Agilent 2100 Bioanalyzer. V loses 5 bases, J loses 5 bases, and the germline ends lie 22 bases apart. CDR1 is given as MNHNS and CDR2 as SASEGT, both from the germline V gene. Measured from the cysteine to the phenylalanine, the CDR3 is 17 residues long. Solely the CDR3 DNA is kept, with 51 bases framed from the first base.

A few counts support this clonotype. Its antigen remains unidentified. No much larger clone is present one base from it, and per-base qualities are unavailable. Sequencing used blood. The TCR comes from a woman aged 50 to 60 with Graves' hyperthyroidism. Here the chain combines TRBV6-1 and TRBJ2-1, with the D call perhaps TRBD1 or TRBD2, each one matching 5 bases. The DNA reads TGTGCCAGCAGTAGGACATTTCTAGCTCCCCTTCACAATGAGCAGTTCTTC. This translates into CASSRTFLAPLHNEQFF.